What follows is one T cell receptor (beta chain) and its context. The CDR3 is 16 residues long. V lost 5 bases, J lost 4 bases, and 18 bases lay in between. Germline lookup yields CDR1 MDHEN and CDR2 SYDVKM. The data are from a study of blood T cell repertoires in COVID-19. Study-wide background: Donors in the United States, Italy and Spain gave samples during acute or convalescent COVID-19. PBMCs, B-cell-depleted T cells, or T cells provided the cDNA or gDNA that made up the material.

Original methodology: Amplification of reference gene primers provided the estimated nucleated cell counts. Here immunoSEQ multiplex PCR was the method, and the copy in TCRdb shows in-frame clones only, minus some. From that table come the V and J calls and clone size; the DNA was used to work out D and trimming. The sample includes about 210,000 clones, 84% of them seen just once. The receptor was isolated from a woman aged 45-60 years with active or convalescent COVID-19. The sequencing input was peripheral blood. This sequence joins TRBV28 and TRBJ2-1, with D possibly being TRBD2 (5 bases). CDR3 DNA: TGTGCCAGCAGTCCCCCAAAGCGGATATTATACAATGAGCAGTTCTTC. Amino acids: CASSPPKRILYNEQFF.